A single sample is the source of the 8 T cell receptor beta chains below, sequenced in a study of regulatory T cells in long-lasting Graves disease. Both iRepertoire HTBI primers and Arm-PCR of CDR3 regions were used to build the TCR beta libraries. A single record per CDR3 protein comes from TCRdb applying MiXCR to the multiplex PCR reads. The top ten hold approximately 15% of the sample, which has under 300,000 distinct CDR3 sequences, 20% to 25% seen once. Time point: newly diagnosed GD, antithyroid drugs for less than 3 months. Extracted PBMC RNA gave rise to the TCR library. Sequencing was performed on peripheral blood mononuclear cells (PBMCs), taken at new diagnosis, from a patient treated with antithyroid drugs. All receptors come from a female donor with Graves disease.

For this clonotype: A much larger clone lies one base from this, so it may be a read error. This chain links TRBV24-1 with TRBJ2-5, with D unclear. V was trimmed by 7 bases and J by 1 base, leaving 6 bases between them. The CDR3 has 12 residues. CDR1 and CDR2 from the germline V gene are KGHDR and SFDVKD. CDR3 in DNA: TGTGCCACCAGCAGCCGCCAAGAGACCCAGTACTTC. The encoded protein is CATSSRQETQYF.

A note on this clonotype: This likely came from a read error, as a far larger clone is one base away. The V gene is TRBV4-2, the J gene TRBJ2-3; D possibly corresponds to TRBD1 (5 bases). With the DNA end fitting TRBJ2-7 better, the J assignment may be wrong. This CDR3 comprises 15 residues. Looked up from germline, CDR1 is LGHNA and CDR2 is YNFKEQ. CDR3 amino acids: CASSRCSDSSYEQYF. The CDR3 coding sequence is TGTGCCAGCAGCCGCTGCTCCGACAGTTCCTACGAGCAGTACTTC.

This clonotype was observed a few times. The J gene is TRBJ2-4, the V gene TRBV15; 12 nucleotides match TRBD1. The CDR3 runs 17 residues. Trimming at V came to 5 bases and at J to 5 bases, leaving 10 bases not matched to a gene. Germline-derived CDR1 and CDR2 are LNHNV and YYDKDF (reference sequence). CDR3 sequence: CATSSQTGTGGENIQYF. As DNA, the CDR3 is TGTGCCACCAGCTCCCAAACCGGGACAGGGGGCGAAAACATTCAGTACTTC.

At least ten counts were recorded for this clonotype. The chain's CDR3 is CASSLALVDTQYF. CDR3 nucleotides: TGTGCCAGCAGCTTAGCTTTGGTAGATACGCAGTATTTT. The V gene is TRBV11-2, the J gene TRBJ2-3, with no clear D. From germline, CDR1 is SGHAT and CDR2 FQNNGV. The CDR3 runs to 13 residues. V was trimmed by 1 base and J by 5 bases, leaving 7 bases between them.

V is TRBV10-3 and J is TRBJ1-2; D not certain. Germline CDR1 and CDR2: ENHRY and SYGVKD. This CDR3 comprises 13 residues. V lost 6 bases to trimming and J lost 0 bases, with 8 bases between them. The DNA for the CDR3 is TGTGCCATCAGCGCGGCAACTAACTATGGCTACACCTTC. As protein: CAISAATNYGYTF.

This clonotype showed up many times. The chain is built from TRBV10-1 and TRBJ2-5, with TRBD1 matching over 7 bases. Germline CDR1 reads WNHNN; CDR2 reads SYGVQD (reference sequence). Trimming at V came to 8 bases and at J to 5 bases, leaving 8 bases not matched to a gene. This CDR3 has 13 residues. CDR3 coding DNA: TGCGCCAGCGGAAACAGGGGAGAGGAGACCCAGTACTTC. Translated: CASGNRGEETQYF.

This clonotype was counted at least ten times. This chain connects TRBV30 to TRBJ1-1, with a possible D match to TRBD1 (5 bases). From germline, CDR1 is GTSNPN and CDR2 SVGIG (reference sequence). This CDR3 has 11 amino acids. Trimming shortened V by 2 bases and J by 7 bases, and 8 bases separated the two germline ends. CDR3 region: CAWSPGYEAFF. In DNA form, the CDR3 reads TGTGCCTGGAGTCCAGGGTATGAAGCTTTCTTT.

This clonotype was counted many times. The chain couples TRBV7-2 to TRBJ2-5; the D gene is possibly TRBD1 (5 bases). Trimming removed 5 bases from V and 5 bases from J, with 18 bases in between. From germline, CDR1 is SGHTA and CDR2 FQGNSA. The CDR3 sequence is 15 residues long. The CDR3 sequence: CASSTRTPPAETQYF. For the CDR3, the DNA is TGTGCCAGCAGCACCCGGACACCCCCGGCGGAGACCCAGTACTTC.